These 6 T cell receptor beta chains were all obtained from the same sample, sequenced in a study of Ad26.COV2.S vaccination and SARS-CoV-2 variants. Repertoires were generated with immunoSEQ multiplex PCR, while TCRdb's copy carries only in-frame clones and drops some. The sample holds approximately 300,000 clones, approximately 86% seen once. The treatment is: over 15 received Ad26.COV2.S at low or high dose, single or two shots; 5 received placebo; per-sample allocation not given. The samples were gathered on day 63 after the first injection of vaccine or placebo. The sequencing here drew on peripheral blood, taken in a trial of Ad26.COV2.S vaccine versus placebo. The receptors originated from a person aged 18-65 years who received the Ad26.COV2.S COVID-19 vaccine or a placebo.

The gene calls are TRBV19 and TRBJ1-5; no firm D call. CDR1 LNHDA and CDR2 SQIVND come from the germline V gene (reference sequence). The CDR3 has 13 residues. V gave up 6 bases and J gave up 8 bases, with 14 bases separating them. CDR3 coding DNA: TGTGCCAGTAGGAAACATGGTCTCGAGCCCCAGCATTTT. The encoded protein is CASRKHGLEPQHF.

J is TRBJ1-1 and V is TRBV6-5; maybe TRBD1 (5 bases). Germline V gene data show CDR1 as MNHEY and CDR2 as SVGAGI. The CDR3 covers 12 residues. The V end lost 6 bases, the J end lost 3 bases, and 8 bases lay between the germline ends. CDR3 sequence reads: CASRGGYTEAFF. For the CDR3, the DNA is TGTGCCAGCAGGGGGGGATACACTGAAGCTTTCTTT.

The chain couples TRBV5-1 to TRBJ1-5; D unresolved. The CDR3 loop spans 14 amino acids. Germline V lookup: CDR1 SGHRS, CDR2 YFSETQ. Trimming shortened V by 2 bases and J by 6 bases, and 12 bases separated the two germline ends. The CDR3 here is CASSLDPTTQPQHF. The CDR3 bases are TGCGCCAGCAGCTTAGACCCCACGACTCAGCCCCAGCATTTT.

The rearrangement uses TRBV27 and TRBJ2-2; 10 bases map to TRBD2. Germline CDR1 MNHEY, CDR2 SMNVEV (reference sequence). The CDR3 covers 14 residues. The trim removed 7 bases at V and 4 bases at J, leaving 3 bases unmatched. The CDR3 is CASNPSGGTGELFF. CDR3 sequence (DNA): TGTGCCAGCAATCCTAGCGGGGGCACCGGGGAGCTGTTTTTT.

This clone occurred a few times. The chain joins TRBV6-1 to TRBJ1-6; no definite D call. The V gene lost 2 bases and the J gene lost 5 bases, with 4 bases spanning the gap. Germline V CDR1 and CDR2: MNHNS, SASEGT. This CDR3 is built from 13 residues. CDR3 DNA: TGTGCCAGCAGTGAACCCCATAATTCACCCCTCCACTTT. Residues: CASSEPHNSPLHF.

The V and J genes are TRBV18 and TRBJ1-1; 7 bases fit TRBD1. Trimming cost V 5 bases and J 7 bases; bases outside gene matches: 7. CDR1 is KGHSH and CDR2 is LQKENI in the germline V gene. CDR3 size: 13 residues. The CDR3 nucleotides read TGTGCCAGCTCAGCAGACAGGGCGAATGAAGCTTTCTTT. Amino acid sequence: CASSADRANEAFF. The whole variable domain, filled in from reference TRBV18 and TRBJ1-1, reads NAGVMQNPRHLVRRRGQEARLRCSPMKGHSHVYWYRQLPEEGLKFMVYLQKENIIDESGMPKERFSAEFPKEGPSILRIQQVVRGDSAAYFCASSADRANEAFFGQGTRLTVV.